The 7 T cell receptor beta chains reported below all come from one sample, sequenced in a study of T-cell reconstitution after alpha-beta-depleted transplantation in children. Unique molecular identifiers were incorporated when the TCRbeta library was constructed. From the PCR reads, TCRdb called clonotypes with MiXCR, one entry per CDR3 protein. Among hundreds of thousands of distinct CDR3 sequences listed, roughly 15% were seen once. The sample consisted of PBMCs, mostly from graft donor cells, taken 360 days after TCRalphabeta/CD19-depleted stem cell transplant. Receptor source: a boy less than two years old who had a stem cell transplant for Wiskott-Aldrich syndrome, so the T cells may come from the graft donor.

The rearrangement joins TRBV28 to TRBJ2-7; 7 nucleotides align to TRBD1. Germline lookup yields CDR1 MDHEN and CDR2 SYDVKM. The CDR3 extends over 15 amino acids. V lost 6 bases to trimming and J lost 4 bases; unmatched junction nucleotides: 12. CDR3 amino acids: CASSSGPKQGYEQYF. CDR3 in DNA: TGTGCCAGCAGCTCTGGACCCAAACAGGGGTACGAGCAGTACTTC.

This clonotype has just a few counts. The gene calls are TRBV10-3 and TRBJ2-1, with 9 bases lining up with TRBD1. Germline loops: CDR1 ENHRY, CDR2 SYGVKD. The V segment lost 6 bases and the J segment 6 bases; nucleotides outside the gene matches: 3. The CDR3 covers 13 residues. CDR3 amino acids: CAISRTGANEQFF. The DNA of the CDR3 is TGTGCCATCAGCAGGACAGGGGCCAATGAGCAGTTCTTC.

Concerning this clonotype itself: One end of the junction is discordant with germline, which a read error may explain. V and J are TRBV2 and TRBJ2-3; 9 nucleotides line up with TRBD1. CDR3 size: 15 residues. The germline V gene encodes CDR1 SNHLY and CDR2 FYNNEI. CDR3 DNA: TGTGCCAGCAGTGTCAACAGGGGGCCACAAGATAGGCAGTATTTT. It specifies CASSVNRGPQDRQYF.

The CDR3 is CASTSAGTAYTGELFF. Here the CDR3 DNA reads TGTGCCAGTACATCGGCTGGGACAGCCTACACCGGGGAGCTGTTTTTT. The chain is built from TRBV19 and TRBJ2-2; 7 bases are shared with TRBD1. In germline, CDR1 is LNHDA, CDR2 SQIVND (reference sequence). The J segment lost 3 bases and the V segment lost 7 bases, leaving 11 bases of the junction unmatched. The CDR3 covers 16 residues.

Only a few counts were recorded for this clonotype. One end of the junction fails to match germline, which may point to a read error. The chain links TRBV7-9 to TRBJ2-7, with D maybe TRBD1 (6 bases). Germline lookup yields CDR1 SEHNR and CDR2 FQNEAQ (reference sequence). This CDR3 region has 13 residues. CDR3 region: CASSFGVGQGGSF. Written as DNA, the CDR3 is TGTGCCAGCAGCTTCGGGGTCGGACAAGGGGGATCCTTC.

The rearrangement joins TRBV12-3 or TRBV12-4 to TRBJ1-5, with a tentative D call TRBD1 (5 bases). The CDR3 sequence is 15 residues long. V was clipped by 5 bases and J by 3 bases, with 14 bases between them. The CDR3 is CASSPKGTPNQPQHF. CDR3 bases: TGTGCCAGCAGTCCTAAGGGGACGCCCAATCAGCCCCAGCATTTT.

This clonotype was seen a few times. The V and J genes are TRBV4-3 and TRBJ2-2; D is ambiguous. Trimming pared 0 bases from V and 4 bases from J, leaving 6 bases between. This CDR3 has 14 residues. Per germline, CDR1 LGHNA and CDR2 YSLEER. The CDR3 spells CASSQEVVTGELFF. The CDR3 nucleotides are TGCGCCAGCAGCCAAGAGGTGGTCACCGGGGAGCTGTTTTTT.